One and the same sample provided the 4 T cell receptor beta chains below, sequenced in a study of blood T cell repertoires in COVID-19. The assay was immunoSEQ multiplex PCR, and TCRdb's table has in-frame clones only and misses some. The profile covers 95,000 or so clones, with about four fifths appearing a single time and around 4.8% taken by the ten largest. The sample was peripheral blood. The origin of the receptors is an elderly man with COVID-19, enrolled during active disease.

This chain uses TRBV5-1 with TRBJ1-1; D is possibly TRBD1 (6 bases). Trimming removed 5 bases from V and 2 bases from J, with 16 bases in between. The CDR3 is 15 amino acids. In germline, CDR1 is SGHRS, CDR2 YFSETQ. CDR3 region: CASSSGQLPNTEAFF. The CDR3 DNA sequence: TGCGCCAGCAGTTCAGGACAGCTCCCTAACACTGAAGCTTTCTTT. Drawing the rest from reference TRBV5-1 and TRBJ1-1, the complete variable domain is KAGVTQTPRYLIKTRGQQVTLSCSPISGHRSVSWYQQTPGQGLQFLFEYFSETQRNKGNFPGRFSGRQFSNSRSEMNVSTLELGDSALYLCASSSGQLPNTEAFFGQGTRLTVV.

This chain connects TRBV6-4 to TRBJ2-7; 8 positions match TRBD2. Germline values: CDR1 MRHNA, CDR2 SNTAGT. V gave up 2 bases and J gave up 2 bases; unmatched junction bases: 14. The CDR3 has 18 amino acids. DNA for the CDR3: TGTGCCAGCAGTGACCCCGTCGTCACTAGCGGCAATCCCTACGAGCAGTACTTC. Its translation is CASSDPVVTSGNPYEQYF.

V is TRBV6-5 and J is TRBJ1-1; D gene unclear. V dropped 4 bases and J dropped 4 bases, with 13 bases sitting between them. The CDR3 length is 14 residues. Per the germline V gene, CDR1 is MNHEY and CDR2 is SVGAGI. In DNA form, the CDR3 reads TGTGCCAGCAGTTTTAGGACTCCCGGCACTGAAGCTTTCTTT. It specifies CASSFRTPGTEAFF.

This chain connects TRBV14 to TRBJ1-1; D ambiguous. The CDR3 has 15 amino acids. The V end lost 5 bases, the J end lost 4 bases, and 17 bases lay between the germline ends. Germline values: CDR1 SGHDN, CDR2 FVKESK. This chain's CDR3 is CASSKIGFATTEAFF. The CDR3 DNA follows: TGTGCCAGCAGCAAAATCGGTTTTGCCACCACTGAAGCTTTCTTT.